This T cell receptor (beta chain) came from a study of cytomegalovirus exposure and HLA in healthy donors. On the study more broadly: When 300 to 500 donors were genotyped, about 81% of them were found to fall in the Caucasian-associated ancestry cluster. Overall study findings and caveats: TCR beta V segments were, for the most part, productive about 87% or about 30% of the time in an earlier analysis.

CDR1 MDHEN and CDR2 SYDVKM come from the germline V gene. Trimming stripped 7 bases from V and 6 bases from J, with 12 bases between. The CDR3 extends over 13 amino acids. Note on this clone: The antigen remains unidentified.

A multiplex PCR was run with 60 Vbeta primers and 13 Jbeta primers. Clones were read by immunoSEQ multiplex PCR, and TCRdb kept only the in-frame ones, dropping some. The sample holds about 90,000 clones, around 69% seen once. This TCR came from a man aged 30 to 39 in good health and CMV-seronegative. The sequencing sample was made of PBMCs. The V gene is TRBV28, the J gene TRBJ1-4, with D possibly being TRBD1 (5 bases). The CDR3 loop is CASMGQVDEKLFF. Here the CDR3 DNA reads TGTGCCAGCATGGGGCAAGTTGATGAAAAACTGTTTTTT.